This TCR beta chain is drawn from a study of vaccination effects on CD4 cells after COVID-19. V was trimmed by 7 bases and J by 3 bases, leaving 18 bases between them. This CDR3 has 15 amino acids. CDR1 and CDR2 from the germline V gene are SGHAT and FQNNGV. A note on this clone: No antigen is known for it.

Generated by immunoSEQ multiplex PCR, the TCRdb table keeps only in-frame clones and is missing some. The sample carries around 50,000 clones, 76% recorded once. Cells that had been cultured for 10 days were the source of isolated CD4+ T cells. Days 3 and 7 saw half the medium replaced with IL-2 medium. This sample comprised CD4+ T cells from PBMCs cultured without peptide, obtained before COVID-19 vaccination. The chain uses TRBV11-2 and TRBJ1-2, with D perhaps matching TRBD1 (5 bases). The origin of this receptor is a human donor who had a prior SARS-CoV-2 infection. The CDR3 coding sequence is TGTGCCAGCACCATGGGAGACAGACAAGACTATGGCTACACCTTC. It encodes CASTMGDRQDYGYTF. The full variable domain, rest sourced from reference TRBV11-2 and TRBJ1-2, is EAGVAQSPRYKIIEKRQSVAFWCNPISGHATLYWYQQILGQGPKLLIQFQNNGVVDDSQLPKDRFSAERLKGVDSTLKIQPAKLEDSAVYLCASTMGDRQDYGYTFGSGTRLTVV.